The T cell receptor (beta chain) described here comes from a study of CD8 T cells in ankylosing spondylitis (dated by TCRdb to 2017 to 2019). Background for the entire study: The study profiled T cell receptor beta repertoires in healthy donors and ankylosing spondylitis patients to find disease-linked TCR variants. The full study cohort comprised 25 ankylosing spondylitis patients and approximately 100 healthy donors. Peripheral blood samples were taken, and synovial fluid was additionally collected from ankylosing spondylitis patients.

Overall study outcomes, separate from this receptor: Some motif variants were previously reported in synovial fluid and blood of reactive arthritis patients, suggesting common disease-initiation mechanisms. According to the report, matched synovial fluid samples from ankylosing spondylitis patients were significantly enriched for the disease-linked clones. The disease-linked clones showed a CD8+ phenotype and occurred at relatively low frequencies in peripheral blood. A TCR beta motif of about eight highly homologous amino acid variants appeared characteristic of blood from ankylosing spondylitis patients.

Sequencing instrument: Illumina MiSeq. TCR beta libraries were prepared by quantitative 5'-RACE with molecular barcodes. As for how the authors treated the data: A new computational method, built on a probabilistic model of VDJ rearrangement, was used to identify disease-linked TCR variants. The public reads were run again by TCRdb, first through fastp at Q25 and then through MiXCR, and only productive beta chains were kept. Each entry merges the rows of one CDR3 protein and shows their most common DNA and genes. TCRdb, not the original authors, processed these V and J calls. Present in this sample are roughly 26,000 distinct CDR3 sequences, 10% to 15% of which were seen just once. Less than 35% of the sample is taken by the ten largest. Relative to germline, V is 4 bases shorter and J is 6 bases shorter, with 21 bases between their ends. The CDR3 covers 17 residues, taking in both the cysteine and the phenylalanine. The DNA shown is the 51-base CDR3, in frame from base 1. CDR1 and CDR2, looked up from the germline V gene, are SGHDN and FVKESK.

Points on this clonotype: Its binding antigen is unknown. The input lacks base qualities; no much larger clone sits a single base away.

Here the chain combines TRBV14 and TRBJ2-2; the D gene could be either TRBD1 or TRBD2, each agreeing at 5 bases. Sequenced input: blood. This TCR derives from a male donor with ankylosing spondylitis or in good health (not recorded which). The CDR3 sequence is CASSLGTWGGSAGELFF. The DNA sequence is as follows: TGTGCCAGCAGCCTCGGGACGTGGGGTGGTTCGGCCGGGGAGCTGTTTTTT.